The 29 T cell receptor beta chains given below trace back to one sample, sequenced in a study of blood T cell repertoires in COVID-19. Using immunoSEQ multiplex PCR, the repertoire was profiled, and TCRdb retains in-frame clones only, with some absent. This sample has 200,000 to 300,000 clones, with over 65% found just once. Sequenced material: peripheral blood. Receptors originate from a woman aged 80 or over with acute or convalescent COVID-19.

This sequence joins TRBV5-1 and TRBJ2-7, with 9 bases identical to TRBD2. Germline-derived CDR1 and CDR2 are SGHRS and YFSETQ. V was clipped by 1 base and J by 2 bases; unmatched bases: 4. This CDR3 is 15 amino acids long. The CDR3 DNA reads TGCGCCAGCAGCTTGATCGCGGGGGGGCCCTACGAGCAGTACTTC. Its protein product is CASSLIAGGPYEQYF.

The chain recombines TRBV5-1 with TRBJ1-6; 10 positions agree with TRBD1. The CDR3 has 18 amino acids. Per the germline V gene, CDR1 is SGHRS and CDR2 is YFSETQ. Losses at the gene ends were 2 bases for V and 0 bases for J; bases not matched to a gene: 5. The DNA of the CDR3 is TGCGCCAGCAGCTTAGCGACAGGGGGCGCCTCCTATAATTCACCCCTCCACTTT. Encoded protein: CASSLATGGASYNSPLHF.

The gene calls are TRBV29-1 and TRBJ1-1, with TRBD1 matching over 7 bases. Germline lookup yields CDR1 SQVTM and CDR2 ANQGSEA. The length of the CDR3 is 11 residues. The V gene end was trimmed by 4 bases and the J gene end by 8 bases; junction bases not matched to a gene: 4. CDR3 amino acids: CSVASGGEAFF. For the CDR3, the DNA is TGCAGCGTTGCGTCAGGGGGAGAAGCTTTCTTT.

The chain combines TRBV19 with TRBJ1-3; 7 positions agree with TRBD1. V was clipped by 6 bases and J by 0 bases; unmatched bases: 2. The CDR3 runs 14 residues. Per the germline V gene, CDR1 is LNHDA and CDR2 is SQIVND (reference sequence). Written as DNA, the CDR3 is TGTGCCAGTAGAACAGGGGCCTCTGGAAACACCATATATTTT. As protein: CASRTGASGNTIYF.

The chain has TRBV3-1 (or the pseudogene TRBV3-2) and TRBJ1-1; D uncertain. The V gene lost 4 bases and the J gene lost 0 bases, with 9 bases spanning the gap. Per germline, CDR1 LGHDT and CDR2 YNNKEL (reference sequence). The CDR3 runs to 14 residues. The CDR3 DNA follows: TGTGCCAGCAGCCTACAGAACATGAACACTGAAGCTTTCTTT. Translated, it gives CASSLQNMNTEAFF.

CDR3 protein: CASSRYDRAESGNTIYF. The DNA of the CDR3 is TGTGCCAGCTCCCGTTACGACAGGGCGGAATCTGGAAACACCATATATTTT. The V call is TRBV18, the J call TRBJ1-3, with 7 nucleotides matching TRBD1. Looked up from germline, CDR1 is KGHSH and CDR2 is LQKENI. J lost 1 base, V lost 6 bases, and 12 bases had no gene match. The CDR3 is made up of 17 amino acids.

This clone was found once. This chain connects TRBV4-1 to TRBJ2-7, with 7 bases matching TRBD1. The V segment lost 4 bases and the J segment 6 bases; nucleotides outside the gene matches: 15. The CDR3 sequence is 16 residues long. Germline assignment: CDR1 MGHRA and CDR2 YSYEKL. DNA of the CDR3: TGCGCCAGCAGCCGGGTAGTGGCAGGGGGATTGTTCGAGCAGTACTTC. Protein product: CASSRVVAGGLFEQYF.

The CDR3 nucleotides are TGTGCCAGCAGCTTTCAGAGCAATCAGCCCCAGCATTTT. Amino acids: CASSFQSNQPQHF. The J gene is TRBJ1-5, the V gene TRBV7-9; no clear D. CDR1 is SEHNR and CDR2 is FQNEAQ in the germline V gene (reference sequence). V was shortened by 3 bases and J by 1 base, with 4 bases between the two germline ends. This CDR3 region has 13 residues.

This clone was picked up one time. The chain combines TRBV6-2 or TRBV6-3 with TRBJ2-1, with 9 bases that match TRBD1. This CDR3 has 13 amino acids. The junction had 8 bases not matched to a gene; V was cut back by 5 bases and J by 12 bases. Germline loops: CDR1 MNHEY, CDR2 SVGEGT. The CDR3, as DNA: TGTGCCAGCAGTCTTGTCCCGGGACAGGGGCAGTTCTTC. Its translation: CASSLVPGQGQFF.

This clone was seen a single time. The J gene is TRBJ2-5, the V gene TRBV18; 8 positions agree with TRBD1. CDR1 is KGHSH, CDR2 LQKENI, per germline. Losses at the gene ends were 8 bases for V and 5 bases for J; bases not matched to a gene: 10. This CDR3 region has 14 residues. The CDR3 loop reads CASTKDRVGETQYF. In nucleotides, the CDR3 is TGTGCCAGCACCAAGGACAGGGTAGGCGAGACCCAGTACTTC.

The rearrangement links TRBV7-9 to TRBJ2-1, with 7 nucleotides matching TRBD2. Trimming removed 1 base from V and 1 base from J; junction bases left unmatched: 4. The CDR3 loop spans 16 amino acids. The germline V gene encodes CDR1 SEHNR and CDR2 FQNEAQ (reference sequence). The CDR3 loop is CASSLGGSMSYNEQFF. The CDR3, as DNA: TGTGCCAGCAGCTTAGGCGGGAGTATGTCCTACAATGAGCAGTTCTTC.

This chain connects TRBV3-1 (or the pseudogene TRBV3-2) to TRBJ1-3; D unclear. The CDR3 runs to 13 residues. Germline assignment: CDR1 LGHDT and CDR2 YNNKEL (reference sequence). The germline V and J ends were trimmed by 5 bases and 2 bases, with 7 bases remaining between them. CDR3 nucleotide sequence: TGTGCCAGCAGCGCTCTAACTGGAAACACCATATATTTT. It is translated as CASSALTGNTIYF.

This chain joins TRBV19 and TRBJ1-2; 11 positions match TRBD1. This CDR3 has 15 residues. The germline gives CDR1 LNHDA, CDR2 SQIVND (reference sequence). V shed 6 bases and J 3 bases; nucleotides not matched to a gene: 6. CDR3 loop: CASRKGQGDYYGYTF. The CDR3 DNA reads TGTGCCAGTAGGAAGGGACAGGGGGATTACTATGGCTACACCTTC.

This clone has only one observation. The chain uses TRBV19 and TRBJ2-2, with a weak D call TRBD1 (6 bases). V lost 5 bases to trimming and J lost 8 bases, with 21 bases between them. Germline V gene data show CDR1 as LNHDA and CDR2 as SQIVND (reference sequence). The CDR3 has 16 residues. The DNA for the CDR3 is TGTGCCAGTAGTGCCGCAAAAACAGGGTCTGGGGGGGAGCTGTTTTTT. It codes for CASSAAKTGSGGELFF.

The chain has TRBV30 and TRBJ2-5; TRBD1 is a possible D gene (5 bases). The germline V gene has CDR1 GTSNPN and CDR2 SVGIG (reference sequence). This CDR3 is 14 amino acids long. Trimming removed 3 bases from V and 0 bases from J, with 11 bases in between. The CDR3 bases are TGTGCCTGGAGACTTACAGGATACCAAGAGACCCAGTACTTC. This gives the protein CAWRLTGYQETQYF.

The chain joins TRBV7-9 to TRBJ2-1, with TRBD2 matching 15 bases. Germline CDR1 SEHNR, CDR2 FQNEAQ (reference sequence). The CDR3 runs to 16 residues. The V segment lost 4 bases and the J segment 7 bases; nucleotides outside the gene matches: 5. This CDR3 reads CASSSGLAGGSNEQFF. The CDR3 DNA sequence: TGTGCCAGCAGCTCCGGACTAGCGGGGGGGAGTAATGAGCAGTTCTTC.

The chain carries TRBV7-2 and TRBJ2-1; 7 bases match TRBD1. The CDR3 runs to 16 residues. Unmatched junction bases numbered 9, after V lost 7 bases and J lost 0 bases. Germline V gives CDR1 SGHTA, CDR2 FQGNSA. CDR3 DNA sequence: TGTGCCAGCAAAGGGGGCGGACCGAGCTCCTACAATGAGCAGTTCTTC. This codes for CASKGGGPSSYNEQFF.

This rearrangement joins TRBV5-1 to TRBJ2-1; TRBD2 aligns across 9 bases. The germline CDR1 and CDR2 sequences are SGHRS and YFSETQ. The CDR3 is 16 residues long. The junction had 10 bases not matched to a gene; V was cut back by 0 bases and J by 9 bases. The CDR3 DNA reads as TGCGCCAGCAGCTTGGAAAGAGCGGGGGGTCACAGTGAGCAGTTCTTC. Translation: CASSLERAGGHSEQFF.

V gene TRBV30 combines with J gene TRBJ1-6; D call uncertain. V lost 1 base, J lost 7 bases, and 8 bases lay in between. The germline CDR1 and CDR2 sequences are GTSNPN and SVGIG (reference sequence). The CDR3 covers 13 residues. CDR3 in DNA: TGTGCCTGGAGTGGGCAGTTGAATTCACCCCTCCACTTT. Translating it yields CAWSGQLNSPLHF.

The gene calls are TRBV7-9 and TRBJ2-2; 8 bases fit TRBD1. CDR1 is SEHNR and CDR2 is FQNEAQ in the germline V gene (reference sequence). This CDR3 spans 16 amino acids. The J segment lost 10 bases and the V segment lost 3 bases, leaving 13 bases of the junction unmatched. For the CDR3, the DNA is TGTGCCAGCAGCTTCCCGAGGACAGGGAGAAAGGAGGAGCTGTTTTTT. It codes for CASSFPRTGRKEELFF. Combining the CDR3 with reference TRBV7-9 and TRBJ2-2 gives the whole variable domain DTGVSQNPRHKITKRGQNVTFRCDPISEHNRLYWYRQTLGQGPEFLTYFQNEAQLEKSRLLSDRFSAERPKGSFSTLEIQRTEQGDSAMYLCASSFPRTGRKEELFFGEGSRLTVL.

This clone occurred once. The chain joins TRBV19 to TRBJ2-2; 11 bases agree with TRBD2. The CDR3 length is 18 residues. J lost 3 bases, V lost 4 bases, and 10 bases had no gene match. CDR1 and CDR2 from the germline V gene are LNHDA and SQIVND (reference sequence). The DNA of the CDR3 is TGTGCCAGTAGTAGGGGGCGACTAGCGGGGCGGTACACCGGGGAGCTGTTTTTT. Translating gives CASSRGRLAGRYTGELFF.

In DNA, the CDR3 is TGTGCCAGCAGTAGGGACAGCGGCCACTACGAGCAGTACTTC. Protein product: CASSRDSGHYEQYF. The chain joins TRBV25-1 to TRBJ2-7, with TRBD1 identical over 7 bases. Germline V CDR1 and CDR2: MGHDK, SYGVNS. This CDR3 region has 14 residues. V trimming: 5 bases; J trimming: 3 bases; junction bases outside the gene matches: 7.

The CDR3 sequence is CATRQGATNTGELFF. The CDR3 DNA sequence: TGTGCCACCCGACAGGGGGCCACTAACACCGGGGAGCTGTTTTTT. J is TRBJ2-2 and V is TRBV6-5; 10 bases are a match to TRBD1. From germline, CDR1 is MNHEY and CDR2 SVGAGI. V was clipped by 10 bases and J by 2 bases; unmatched bases: 7. The CDR3 spans 15 residues.

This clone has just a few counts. The CDR3 loop is CASSPWTSGARIIQYF. In nucleotides, the CDR3 is TGTGCCAGCAGCCCGTGGACTAGCGGGGCCCGAATCATTCAGTACTTC. This chain joins TRBV3-1 (or the pseudogene TRBV3-2) and TRBJ2-4; 12 bases map to TRBD2. This CDR3 region has 16 residues. V lost 4 bases, J lost 9 bases, and 10 bases stayed unmatched. In germline, CDR1 is LGHDT, CDR2 YNNKEL (reference sequence).

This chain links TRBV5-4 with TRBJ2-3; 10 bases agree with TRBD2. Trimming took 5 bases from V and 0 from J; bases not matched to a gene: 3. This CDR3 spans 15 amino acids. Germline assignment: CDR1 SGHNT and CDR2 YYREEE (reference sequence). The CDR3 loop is CASSWTSGSTDTQYF. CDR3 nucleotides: TGTGCCAGCAGTTGGACTAGCGGCAGCACAGATACGCAGTATTTT.

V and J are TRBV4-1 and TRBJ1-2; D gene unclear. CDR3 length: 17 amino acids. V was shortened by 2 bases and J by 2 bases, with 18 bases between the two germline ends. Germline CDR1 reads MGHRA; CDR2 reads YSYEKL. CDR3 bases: TGCGCCAGCAGCCAACCTAATTCCCGGGGTCGGAACTATGGCTACACCTTC. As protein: CASSQPNSRGRNYGYTF.

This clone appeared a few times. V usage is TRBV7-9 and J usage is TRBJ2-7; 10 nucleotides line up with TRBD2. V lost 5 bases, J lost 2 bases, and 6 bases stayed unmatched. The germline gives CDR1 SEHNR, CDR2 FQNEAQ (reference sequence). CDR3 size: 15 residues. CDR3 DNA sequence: TGTGCCAGCAGCCTCCCAGCGGGAGGGCCCTACGAGCAGTACTTC. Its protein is CASSLPAGGPYEQYF.

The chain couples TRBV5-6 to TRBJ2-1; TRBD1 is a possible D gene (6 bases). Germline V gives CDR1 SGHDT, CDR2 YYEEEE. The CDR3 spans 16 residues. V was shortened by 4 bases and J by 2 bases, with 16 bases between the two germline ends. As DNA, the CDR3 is TGTGCCAGCAGCATCGGACAGAGGAGCCCCTACAATGAGCAGTTCTTC. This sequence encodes CASSIGQRSPYNEQFF.

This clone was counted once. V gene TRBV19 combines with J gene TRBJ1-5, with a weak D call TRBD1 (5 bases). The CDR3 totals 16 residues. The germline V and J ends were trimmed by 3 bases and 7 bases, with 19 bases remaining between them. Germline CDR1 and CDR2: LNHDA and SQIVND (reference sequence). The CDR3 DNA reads TGTGCCAGTAGTATCCCCCGCGGGGGGTCGAGCCAGCCCCAGCATTTT. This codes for CASSIPRGGSSQPQHF. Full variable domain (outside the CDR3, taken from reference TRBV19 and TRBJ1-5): DGGITQSPKYLFRKEGQNVTLSCEQNLNHDAMYWYRQDPGQGLRLIYYSQIVNDFQKGDIAEGYSVSREKKESFPLTVTSAQKNPTAFYLCASSIPRGGSSQPQHFGDGTRLSIL.